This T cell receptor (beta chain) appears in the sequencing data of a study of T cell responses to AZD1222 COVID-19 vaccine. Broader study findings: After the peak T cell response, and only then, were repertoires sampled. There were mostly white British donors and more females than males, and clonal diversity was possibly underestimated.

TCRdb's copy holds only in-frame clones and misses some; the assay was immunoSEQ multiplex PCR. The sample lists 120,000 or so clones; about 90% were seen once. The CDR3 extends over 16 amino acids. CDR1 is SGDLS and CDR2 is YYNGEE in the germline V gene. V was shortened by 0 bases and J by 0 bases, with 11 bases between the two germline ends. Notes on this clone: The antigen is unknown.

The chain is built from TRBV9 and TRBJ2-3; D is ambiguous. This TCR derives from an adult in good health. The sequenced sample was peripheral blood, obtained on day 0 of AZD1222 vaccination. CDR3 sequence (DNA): TGTGCCAGCAGCGTAGACGCGCATTCTAGCACAGATACGCAGTATTTT. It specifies CASSVDAHSSTDTQYF.